The following is a TCR beta chain sequence with its context. This record belongs to a study of blood T cell repertoires in COVID-19. Study background: PBMCs, B-cell-depleted T cells, or T cells provided the cDNA or gDNA that made up the material.

The CDR3 runs 14 residues. Looked up from germline, CDR1 is LNHDA and CDR2 is SQIVND (reference sequence). V was cut by 9 bases and J by 5 bases, with 17 bases left in between. Participant-reported clinical history was the basis for cohort assignment. In the original workflow: Nucleated cell counts were estimated from reference gene primer amplification. The repertoire was sequenced with immunoSEQ multiplex PCR; TCRdb's copy has only in-frame clones and lacks some. V and J calls and clone size are those listed in that table; D and trimming were worked out from the DNA. The sample carries over 200,000 clones, roughly 89% recorded once.

The V and J genes are TRBV19 and TRBJ1-5; D is unclear. The TCR comes from a man younger than 35 with acute COVID-19. Sequenced sample: PBMCs or T cells enriched from blood (not recorded which). The CDR3 loop is CASTTAGTYQPQHF. The DNA for the CDR3 is TGTGCCAGCACCACAGCGGGCACTTATCAGCCCCAGCATTTT.